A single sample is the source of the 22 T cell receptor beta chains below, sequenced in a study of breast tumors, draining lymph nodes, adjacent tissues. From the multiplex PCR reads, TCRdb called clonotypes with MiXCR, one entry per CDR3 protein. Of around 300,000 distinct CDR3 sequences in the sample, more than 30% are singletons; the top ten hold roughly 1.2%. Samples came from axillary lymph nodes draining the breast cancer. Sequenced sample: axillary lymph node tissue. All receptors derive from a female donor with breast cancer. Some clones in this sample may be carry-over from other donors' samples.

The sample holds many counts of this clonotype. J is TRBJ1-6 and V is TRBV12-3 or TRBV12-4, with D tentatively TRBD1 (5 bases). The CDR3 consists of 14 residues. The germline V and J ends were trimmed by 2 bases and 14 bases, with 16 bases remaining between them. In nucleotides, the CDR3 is TGTGCCAGCAGTTTAACCGGCCAGGGAGGGGCCCTCCACTTT. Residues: CASSLTGQGGALHF.

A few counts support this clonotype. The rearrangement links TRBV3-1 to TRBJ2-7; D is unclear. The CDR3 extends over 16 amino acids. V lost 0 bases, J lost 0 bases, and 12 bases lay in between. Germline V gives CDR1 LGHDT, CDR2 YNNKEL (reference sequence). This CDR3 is CASSQDARASSYEQYF. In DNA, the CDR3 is TGTGCCAGCAGCCAAGATGCTCGCGCGAGCTCCTACGAGCAGTACTTC.

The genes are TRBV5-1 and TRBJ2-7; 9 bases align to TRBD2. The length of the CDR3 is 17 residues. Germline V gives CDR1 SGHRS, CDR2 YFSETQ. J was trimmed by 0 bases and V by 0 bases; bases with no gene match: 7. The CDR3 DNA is TGCGCCAGCAGCTTGGCCAGACCTAGCGGGATCTCCTACGAGCAGTACTTC. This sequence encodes CASSLARPSGISYEQYF.

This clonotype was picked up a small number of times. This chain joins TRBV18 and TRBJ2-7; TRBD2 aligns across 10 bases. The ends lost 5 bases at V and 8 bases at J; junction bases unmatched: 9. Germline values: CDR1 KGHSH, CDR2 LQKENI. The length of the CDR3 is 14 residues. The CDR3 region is CASSSFGLAEKQYF. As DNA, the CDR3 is TGTGCCAGCTCATCCTTCGGACTAGCGGAAAAGCAGTACTTC.

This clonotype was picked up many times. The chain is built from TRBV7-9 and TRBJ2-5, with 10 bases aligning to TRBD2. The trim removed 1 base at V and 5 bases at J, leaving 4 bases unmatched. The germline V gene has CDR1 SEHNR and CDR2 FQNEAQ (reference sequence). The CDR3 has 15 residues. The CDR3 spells CASSLDLAGEETQYF. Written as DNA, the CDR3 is TGTGCCAGCAGCTTAGACCTAGCGGGGGAGGAGACCCAGTACTTC.

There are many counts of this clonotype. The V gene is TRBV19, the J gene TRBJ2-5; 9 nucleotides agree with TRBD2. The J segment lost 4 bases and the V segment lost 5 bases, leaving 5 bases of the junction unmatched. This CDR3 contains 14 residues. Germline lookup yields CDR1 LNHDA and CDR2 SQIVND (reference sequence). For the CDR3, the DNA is TGTGCCAGTAGTGCGGGACTAGCCGGAGAGACCCAGTACTTC. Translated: CASSAGLAGETQYF. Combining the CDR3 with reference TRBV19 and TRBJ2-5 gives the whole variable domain DGGITQSPKYLFRKEGQNVTLSCEQNLNHDAMYWYRQDPGQGLRLIYYSQIVNDFQKGDIAEGYSVSREKKESFPLTVTSAQKNPTAFYLCASSAGLAGETQYFGPGTRLLVL.

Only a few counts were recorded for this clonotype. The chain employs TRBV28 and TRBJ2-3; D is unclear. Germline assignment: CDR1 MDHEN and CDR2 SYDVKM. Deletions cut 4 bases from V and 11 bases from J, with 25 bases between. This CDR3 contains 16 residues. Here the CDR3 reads CASSSVPVDLGMRQYF. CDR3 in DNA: TGTGCCAGCAGTTCGGTGCCAGTTGACTTAGGGATGAGGCAGTATTTT.

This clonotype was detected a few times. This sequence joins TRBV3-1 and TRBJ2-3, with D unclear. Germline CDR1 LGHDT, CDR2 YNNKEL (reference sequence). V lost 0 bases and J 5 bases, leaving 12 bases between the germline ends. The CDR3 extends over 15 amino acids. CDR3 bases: TGTGCCAGCAGCCAAGATTTCATACCCGGAGATACGCAGTATTTT. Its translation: CASSQDFIPGDTQYF.

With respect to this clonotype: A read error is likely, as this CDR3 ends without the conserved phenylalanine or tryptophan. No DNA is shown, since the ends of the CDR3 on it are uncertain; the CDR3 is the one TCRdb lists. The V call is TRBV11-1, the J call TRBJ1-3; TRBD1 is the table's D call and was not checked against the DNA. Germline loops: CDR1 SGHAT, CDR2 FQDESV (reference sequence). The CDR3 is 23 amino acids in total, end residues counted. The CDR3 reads CASSLRSGGIAYEQYFGPGTIYS.

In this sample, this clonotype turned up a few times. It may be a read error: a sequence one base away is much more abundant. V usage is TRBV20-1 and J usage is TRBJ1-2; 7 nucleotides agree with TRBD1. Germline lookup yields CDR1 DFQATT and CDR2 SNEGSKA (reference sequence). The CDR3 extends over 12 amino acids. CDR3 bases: TGCAGTGCTAGCGGGACAGACTATGGCTCCACCTTC. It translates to CSASGTDYGSTF.

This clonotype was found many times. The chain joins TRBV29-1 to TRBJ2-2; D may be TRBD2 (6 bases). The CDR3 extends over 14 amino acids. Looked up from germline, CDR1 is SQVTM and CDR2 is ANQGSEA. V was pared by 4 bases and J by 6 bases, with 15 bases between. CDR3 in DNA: TGCAGCGTTGGCGGGCGGGGCGGGGCCGGGGAGCTGTTTTTT. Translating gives CSVGGRGGAGELFF.

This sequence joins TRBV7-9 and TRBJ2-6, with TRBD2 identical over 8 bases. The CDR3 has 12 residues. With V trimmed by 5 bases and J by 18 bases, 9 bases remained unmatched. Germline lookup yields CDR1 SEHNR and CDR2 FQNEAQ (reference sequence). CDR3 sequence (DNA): TGTGCCAGCAGCCGCGGGGGGCAGGACCGGACTTTC. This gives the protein CASSRGGQDRTF.

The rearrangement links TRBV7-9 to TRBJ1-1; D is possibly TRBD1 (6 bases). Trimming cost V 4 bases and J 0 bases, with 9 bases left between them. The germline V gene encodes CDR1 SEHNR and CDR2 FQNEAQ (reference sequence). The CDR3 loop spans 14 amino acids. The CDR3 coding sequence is TGTGCCAGCAGCTACAGGGCGGTGAACACTGAAGCTTTCTTT. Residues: CASSYRAVNTEAFF.

The CDR3 sequence is CASRTSNTDTQYF. As DNA, the CDR3 is TGTGCCAGCAGAACTAGCAACACAGATACGCAGTATTTT. The J gene is TRBJ2-3, the V gene TRBV27, with D perhaps matching TRBD2 (6 bases). V shed 6 bases and J shed 2 bases, with 9 bases lying between them. The CDR3 extends over 13 amino acids. Germline CDR1 MNHEY, CDR2 SMNVEV (reference sequence).

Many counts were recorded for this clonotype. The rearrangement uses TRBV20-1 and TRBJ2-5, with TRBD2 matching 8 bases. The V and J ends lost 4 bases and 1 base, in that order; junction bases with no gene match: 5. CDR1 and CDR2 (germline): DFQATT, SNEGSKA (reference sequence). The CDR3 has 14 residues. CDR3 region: CSATRLATQETQYF. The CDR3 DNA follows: TGCAGTGCTACCCGACTAGCGACCCAAGAGACCCAGTACTTC.

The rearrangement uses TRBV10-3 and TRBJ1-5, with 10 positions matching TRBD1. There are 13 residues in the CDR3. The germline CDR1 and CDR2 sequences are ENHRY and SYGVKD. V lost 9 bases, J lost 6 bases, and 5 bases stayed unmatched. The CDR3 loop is CAIGQGGGQPQHF. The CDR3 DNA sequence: TGTGCCATTGGACAGGGGGGAGGTCAGCCCCAGCATTTT.

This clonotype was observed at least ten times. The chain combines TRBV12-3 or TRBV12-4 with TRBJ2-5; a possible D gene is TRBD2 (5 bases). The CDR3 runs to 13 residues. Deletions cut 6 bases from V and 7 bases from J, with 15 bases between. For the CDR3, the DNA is TGTGCCAGCAGGTTAATCCGAGAGGGGACCCAGTACTTC. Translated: CASRLIREGTQYF.

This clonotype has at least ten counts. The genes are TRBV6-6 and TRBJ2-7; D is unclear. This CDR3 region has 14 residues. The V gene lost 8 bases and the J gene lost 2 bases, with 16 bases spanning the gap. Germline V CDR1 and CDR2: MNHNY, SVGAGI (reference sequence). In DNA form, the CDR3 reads TGTGCCAGCTCAAAAGAGGCAGGACCCTACGAGCAGTACTTC. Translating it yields CASSKEAGPYEQYF.

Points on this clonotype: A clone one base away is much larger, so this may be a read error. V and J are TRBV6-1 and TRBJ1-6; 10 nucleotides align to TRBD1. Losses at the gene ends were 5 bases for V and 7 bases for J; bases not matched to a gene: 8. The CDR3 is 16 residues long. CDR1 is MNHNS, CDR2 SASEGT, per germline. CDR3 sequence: CASSQLWTGGNSPLHF. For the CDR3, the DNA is TGTGCCAGCAGTCAACTCTGGACAGGGGGAAATTCACCCCTCCACTTT.

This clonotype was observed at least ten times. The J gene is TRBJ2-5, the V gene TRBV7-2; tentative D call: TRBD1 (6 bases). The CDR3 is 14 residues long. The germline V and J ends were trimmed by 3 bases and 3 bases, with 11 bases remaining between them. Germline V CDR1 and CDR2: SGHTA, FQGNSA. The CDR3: CASSFPGVKETQYF. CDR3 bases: TGTGCCAGCAGCTTTCCAGGGGTAAAAGAGACCCAGTACTTC.

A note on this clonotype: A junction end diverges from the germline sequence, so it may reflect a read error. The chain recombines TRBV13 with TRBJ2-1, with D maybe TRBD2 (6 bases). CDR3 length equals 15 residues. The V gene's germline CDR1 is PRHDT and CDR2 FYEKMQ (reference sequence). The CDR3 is CASSLGLAISNEQSF. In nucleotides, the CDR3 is TGTGCCAGCAGCTTAGGACTAGCAATTTCCAATGAGCAGTCCTTC. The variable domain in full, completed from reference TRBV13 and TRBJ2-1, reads AAGVIQSPRHLIKEKRETATLKCYPIPRHDTVYWYQQGPGQDPQFLISFYEKMQSDKGSIPDRFSAQQFSDYHSELNMSSLELGDSALYFCASSLGLAISNEQSFGPGTRLTVL.

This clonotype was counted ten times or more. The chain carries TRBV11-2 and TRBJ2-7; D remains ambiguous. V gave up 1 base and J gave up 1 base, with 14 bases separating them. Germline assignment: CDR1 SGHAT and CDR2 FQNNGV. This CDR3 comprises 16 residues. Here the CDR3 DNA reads TGTGCCAGCAGCTTAGGCCCCAGCGTCCCGTCCTACGAGCAGTACTTC. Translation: CASSLGPSVPSYEQYF.